This T cell receptor (beta chain) appears in the sequencing data of a study of blood T cell repertoires in COVID-19. Per the germline V gene, CDR1 is MDHEN and CDR2 is SYDVKM. There are 14 residues in the CDR3. The V end lost 7 bases, the J end lost 1 base, and 12 bases lay between the germline ends. The repertoire was sequenced with immunoSEQ multiplex PCR; TCRdb's copy has only in-frame clones and lacks some. The table lists about 430,000 clones, roughly nine tenths of them singletons. This TCR was sampled from a young man who had recovered from COVID-19. The sequenced material came from PBMCs or T cells enriched from blood (not recorded which). This sequence joins TRBV28 and TRBJ2-3; no reliable D call. CDR3 protein: CASNEVDGTDTQYF. The CDR3 DNA reads TGTGCCAGCAATGAGGTTGATGGCACAGATACGCAGTATTTT.